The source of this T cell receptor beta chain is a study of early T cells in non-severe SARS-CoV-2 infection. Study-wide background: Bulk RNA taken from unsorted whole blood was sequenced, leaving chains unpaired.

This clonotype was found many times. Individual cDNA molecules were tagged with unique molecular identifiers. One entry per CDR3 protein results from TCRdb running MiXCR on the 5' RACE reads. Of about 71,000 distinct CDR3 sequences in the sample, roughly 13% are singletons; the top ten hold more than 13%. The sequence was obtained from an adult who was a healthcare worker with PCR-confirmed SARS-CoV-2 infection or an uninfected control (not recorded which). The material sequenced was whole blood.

The CDR3 region is CASSTELQGRNTEAFF. Here the CDR3 DNA reads TGTGCCAGCAGCACCGAATTACAGGGGAGGAACACTGAAGCTTTCTTT. V is TRBV11-2 and J is TRBJ1-1; TRBD1 matches at 7 bases. The CDR3 spans 16 residues. V lost 5 bases, J lost 1 base, and 10 bases stayed unmatched. CDR1 is SGHAT, CDR2 FQNNGV, per germline.